These 18 T cell receptor beta chains were sequenced from one sample in a study of shared clonotypes between healthy human individuals. Generated by immunoSEQ multiplex PCR, the TCRdb table keeps only in-frame clones and is missing some. The data contain about 2,500,000 clones, around nine tenths of them seen just once; the ten biggest clones take up around 0.15%. What was sequenced was naive CD4+ T cells sorted from blood. Subset indicated: CD45RA+ positively selected. The source of these receptors is a man aged 18 to 30 in good health.

This clone was recorded only once. The chain is built from TRBV5-1 and TRBJ2-1; D is possibly TRBD2 (5 bases). The length of the CDR3 is 15 residues. Trimming cost V 2 bases and J 3 bases, with 12 bases left between them. CDR1 is SGHRS and CDR2 is YFSETQ in the germline V gene. CDR3 protein: CASSFPPGIYNEQFF. CDR3 nucleotide sequence: TGCGCCAGCAGCTTTCCCCCCGGGATCTACAATGAGCAGTTCTTC.

The chain has TRBV7-2 and TRBJ2-1; no clear D. This CDR3 has 15 amino acids. Germline CDR1 is SGHTA and CDR2 is FQGNSA. V lost 3 bases and J 6 bases, leaving 15 bases between the germline ends. The CDR3 loop reads CASSLTPRSTNEQFF. DNA of the CDR3: TGTGCCAGCAGCTTGACCCCGCGGTCCACCAATGAGCAGTTCTTC. Supplemented by reference TRBV7-2 and TRBJ2-1, the full variable domain reads GAGVSQSPSNKVTEKGKDVELRCDPISGHTALYWYRQSLGQGLEFLIYFQGNSAPDKSGLPSDRFSAERTGGSVSTLTIQRTQQEDSAVYLCASSLTPRSTNEQFFGPGTRLTVL.

The chain carries TRBV4-3 and TRBJ2-1; 7 positions match TRBD2. The germline V gene encodes CDR1 LGHNA and CDR2 YSLEER. The CDR3 loop spans 15 amino acids. The junction had 4 bases not matched to a gene; V was cut back by 2 bases and J by 3 bases. The CDR3 DNA is TGCGCCAGCAGCCAAATTACTAGCGACTACAATGAGCAGTTCTTC. It codes for CASSQITSDYNEQFF.

To note about this clone: Other DNA variants within this sample encode the same CDR3. The J gene is TRBJ2-5, the V gene TRBV4-1; possibly TRBD1 for D (5 bases). The CDR3 is 13 amino acids. Trimming removed 0 bases from V and 4 bases from J, with 6 bases in between. Germline assignment: CDR1 MGHRA and CDR2 YSYEKL. CDR3 sequence: CASSQDQGETQYF. DNA for the CDR3: TGCGCCAGCAGCCAAGATCAGGGAGAGACCCAGTACTTC.

The rearrangement links TRBV19 to TRBJ1-5; D uncertain. This CDR3 region has 14 residues. In germline, CDR1 is LNHDA, CDR2 SQIVND (reference sequence). With 6 bases removed from V and 5 bases from J, the gap between germline ends came to 14 bases. This chain's CDR3 is CASRSSWDYQPQHF. DNA of the CDR3: TGTGCCAGTAGATCCAGCTGGGATTATCAGCCCCAGCATTTT.

The J gene is TRBJ2-2, the V gene TRBV9; 11 positions agree with TRBD1. The CDR3 loop spans 17 amino acids. V trimming: 2 bases; J trimming: 5 bases; junction bases outside the gene matches: 8. The germline V gene encodes CDR1 SGDLS and CDR2 YYNGEE. This CDR3 reads CASSVSSGTGGTGELFF. The CDR3 DNA follows: TGTGCCAGCAGCGTTTCTTCCGGGACAGGGGGTACCGGGGAGCTGTTTTTT.

The chain carries TRBV5-1 and TRBJ1-1, with D perhaps matching TRBD1 (5 bases). Germline CDR1 and CDR2: SGHRS and YFSETQ. This CDR3 region has 15 residues. The V and J ends lost 4 bases and 4 bases respectively, with 17 bases between them. The CDR3 DNA reads TGCGCCAGCAGCATACTTTCCCAGGGTAGCACTGAAGCTTTCTTT. This gives the protein CASSILSQGSTEAFF.

This chain connects TRBV5-1 to TRBJ2-1, with D perhaps matching TRBD1 (5 bases). The V and J ends lost 0 bases and 13 bases respectively, with 11 bases between them. The CDR3 totals 12 residues. CDR1 is SGHRS and CDR2 is YFSETQ in the germline V gene. The CDR3 sequence is CASSLEAGLQFF. In DNA form, the CDR3 reads TGCGCCAGCAGCTTGGAGGCAGGGCTCCAGTTCTTC. Full variable domain (remainder filled in from reference TRBV5-1 and TRBJ2-1): KAGVTQTPRYLIKTRGQQVTLSCSPISGHRSVSWYQQTPGQGLQFLFEYFSETQRNKGNFPGRFSGRQFSNSRSEMNVSTLELGDSALYLCASSLEAGLQFFGPGTRLTVL.

The chain carries TRBV28 and TRBJ2-5; TRBD2 might be the D (5 bases). The tail of the sequence fits TRBJ2-7 better, so the J call may be wrong. The CDR3 has 16 residues. Looked up from germline, CDR1 is MDHEN and CDR2 is SYDVKM. The CDR3 sequence: CASSPAFGSSNYEQYF. For the CDR3, the DNA is TGTGCCAGCAGTCCTGCCTTTGGGAGTAGCAACTACGAGCAGTACTTC.

The chain is built from TRBV18 and TRBJ2-7, with 7 bases fitting TRBD1. The CDR3 runs 14 residues. Germline V CDR1 and CDR2: KGHSH, LQKENI. Trimming removed 3 bases from V and 4 bases from J; junction bases left unmatched: 6. DNA of the CDR3: TGTGCCAGCTCACCCGGGACAGAAGTTTACGAGCAGTACTTC. Translating it yields CASSPGTEVYEQYF.

The chain combines TRBV5-1 with TRBJ2-3; TRBD1 matches at 7 bases. This CDR3 comprises 15 residues. V trimming: 4 bases; J trimming: 0 bases; junction bases outside the gene matches: 5. CDR1 and CDR2 (germline): SGHRS, YFSETQ. CDR3 protein: CASSQGQESTDTQYF. CDR3 sequence (DNA): TGCGCCAGCAGCCAAGGACAGGAAAGCACAGATACGCAGTATTTT.

This clone was picked up one time. The chain joins TRBV5-6 to TRBJ1-2, with D tentatively TRBD1 (5 bases). V lost 2 bases, J lost 4 bases, and 12 bases lay in between. The CDR3 length is 14 residues. Germline V gene sequence: CDR1 SGHDT, CDR2 YYEEEE. CDR3 sequence: CASSLSRGGYGYTF. The CDR3 coding sequence is TGTGCCAGCAGCTTATCAAGGGGAGGCTATGGCTACACCTTC.

About this clone: The same CDR3 is also encoded by other DNA sequences in this sample. CDR3 amino acids: CASSEYEQYF. The CDR3 DNA follows: TGTGCCAGCAGTGAGTATGAGCAGTACTTC. The chain links TRBV2 to TRBJ2-7; no clear D gene. The CDR3 is 10 residues long. The germline V gene has CDR1 SNHLY and CDR2 FYNNEI. V was cut by 3 bases and J by 7 bases, with 4 bases left in between.

The chain uses TRBV15 and TRBJ2-3; 7 nucleotides match TRBD2. This CDR3 is built from 17 residues. J gave up 2 bases and V 1 base, and 9 bases lay outside the gene matches. Germline CDR1 and CDR2: LNHNV and YYDKDF (reference sequence). CDR3 in DNA: TGTGCCACCAGCAGAGGATTAGTGGCGGGAGCCACAGATACGCAGTATTTT. Its protein product is CATSRGLVAGATDTQYF.

The V call is TRBV5-1, the J call TRBJ1-6, with 7 bases matching TRBD1. The CDR3 has 15 residues. Looked up from germline, CDR1 is SGHRS and CDR2 is YFSETQ. J lost 10 bases, V lost 0 bases, and 7 bases had no gene match. CDR3 DNA: TGCGCCAGCAGCTTGGAACAGGGGACCAGGTCACCCCTCCACTTT. This sequence encodes CASSLEQGTRSPLHF.

The rearrangement joins TRBV5-6 to TRBJ2-1; D remains ambiguous. The V gene lost 0 bases and the J gene lost 7 bases, with 17 bases spanning the gap. The CDR3 runs to 16 residues. Germline assignment: CDR1 SGHDT and CDR2 YYEEEE. In nucleotides, the CDR3 is TGTGCCAGCAGCTTGGCCGAGCCCCCCCCTCGTAATGAGCAGTTCTTC. This gives the protein CASSLAEPPPRNEQFF.

This chain connects TRBV6-7 to TRBJ2-7; 8 nucleotides line up with TRBD1. TRBV6-7 is designated an ORF whose function remains uncertain. J gave up 1 base and V 5 bases, and 7 bases lay outside the gene matches. The CDR3 is made up of 15 amino acids. CDR3 loop: CASSGGTGESYEQYF. The CDR3 DNA reads as TGTGCCAGCAGTGGGGGGACAGGAGAATCCTACGAGCAGTACTTC.

This sequence joins TRBV27 and TRBJ1-2; 8 bases align to TRBD1. Germline V gene sequence: CDR1 MNHEY, CDR2 SMNVEV (reference sequence). CDR3 length: 15 residues. V trimming: 6 bases; J trimming: 8 bases; junction bases outside the gene matches: 14. CDR3 sequence reads: CASSTYSQGAGGYTF. CDR3 bases: TGTGCCAGCAGCACCTACAGTCAGGGGGCGGGGGGCTACACCTTC.